This T cell receptor beta chain was observed in a study of control samples from healthy donors and cancer patients (dated by TCRdb to about 2020). In the germline V gene (reference sequence), CDR1 corresponds to MNHNY and CDR2 to SVGAGI. The CDR3 has 14 amino acids, counting the end cysteine and phenylalanine. The only DNA kept is the CDR3, 42 bases in frame from the first base. At the junction V is shortened by 4 bases and J by 1 base, with 10 bases in between. Libraries were prepared through the immunoSEQ multiplex PCR assay. This immuneACCESS table, as held by TCRdb, lists in-frame sequences with V and J called but not all clones. Of the missing ones, under half trace to an unresolved V gene in checked studies; the others have no known cause. This sample lists fewer than 50,000 clones; over 85% were detected once. The ten most abundant clones make up around 0.8% of the sample. Worth noting for this clone: Its antigen is currently not known. The record has no base qualities; no much larger clone is one base away.

The receptor was isolated from a young man with colorectal cancer. The sample taken for sequencing was PBMCs. Recombination connected TRBV6-6 to TRBJ1-1; confidence is insufficient to name the D gene. CDR3 reads: CASSWVPQNTEAFF. In nucleotides, the sequence is TGTGCCAGCAGTTGGGTACCCCAGAACACTGAAGCTTTCTTT.